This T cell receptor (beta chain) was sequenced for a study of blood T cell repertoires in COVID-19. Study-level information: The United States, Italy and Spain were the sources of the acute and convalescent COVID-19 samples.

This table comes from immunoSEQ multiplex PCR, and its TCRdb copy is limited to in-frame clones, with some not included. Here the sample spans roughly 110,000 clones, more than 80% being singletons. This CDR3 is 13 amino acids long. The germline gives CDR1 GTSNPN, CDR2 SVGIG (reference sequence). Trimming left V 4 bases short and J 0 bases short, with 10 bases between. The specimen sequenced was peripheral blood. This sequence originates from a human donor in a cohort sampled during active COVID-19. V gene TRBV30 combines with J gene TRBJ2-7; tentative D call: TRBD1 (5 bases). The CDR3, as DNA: TGTGCCTGGACCCCAGGGAACTCCTACGAGCAGTACTTC. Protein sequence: CAWTPGNSYEQYF.